These T cell receptor beta chains were read from a single sample in a study of vaccination and CD4 T cells after COVID-19. Antigens for these TCRs are unknown. TCRdb re-derived calls from the PCR reads in MiXCR, one entry per CDR3 protein. Here the sample spans over 20,000 distinct CDR3 sequences, nearly 55% being singletons. The sample was CD4+ T cells from blood, cultured in vitro. The receptors shown here come from a human donor who had recovered from COVID-19. CDR3s include the opening cysteine and the closing phenylalanine or tryptophan. The order of the fields is J gene, V gene, CDR3 protein.

j_call: TRBJ2-5; v_call: TRBV7-9; cdr3_aa: CASSPIPGKQETQYF
j_call: TRBJ1-2; v_call: TRBV3-1; cdr3_aa: CASSQLGPAEGYTF
j_call: TRBJ2-3; v_call: TRBV7-3; cdr3_aa: CASSGRLAGGLDTQYF
j_call: TRBJ2-7; v_call: TRBV5-1; cdr3_aa: CASSWGTRGEQYF
j_call: TRBJ1-5; v_call: TRBV2; cdr3_aa: CASSEYRQPQHF
j_call: TRBJ2-1; v_call: TRBV20-1; cdr3_aa: CSASPLAGLSNNEQFF
j_call: TRBJ2-1; v_call: TRBV11-2; cdr3_aa: CASNVAGFDNEQFF
j_call: TRBJ1-2; v_call: TRBV6-2/TRBV6-3; cdr3_aa: CASSSYSHRFRSYGYTF
j_call: TRBJ2-5; v_call: TRBV5-1; cdr3_aa: CASNRGNSGKETQYF
j_call: TRBJ2-6; v_call: TRBV28; cdr3_aa: CASRKTGGANVLTF
j_call: TRBJ2-5; v_call: TRBV6-5; cdr3_aa: CASSYSGQTGTQYF